The 19 T cell receptor beta chains below all came from one sample that was sequenced in a study of T cell responses to AZD1222 COVID-19 vaccine. Data came from immunoSEQ multiplex PCR; TCRdb stores just in-frame clones and leaves some out. Here the sample spans roughly 150,000 clones, roughly nine tenths being singletons. Specimen: peripheral blood, collected 28 days after the second AZD1222 dose. Receptors originate from an adult who received the AZD1222 COVID-19 vaccine.

This rearrangement joins TRBV7-9 to TRBJ2-2; D perhaps matches TRBD2 (5 bases). Trimming removed 6 bases from V and 7 bases from J, with 18 bases in between. The germline V gene has CDR1 SEHNR and CDR2 FQNEAQ (reference sequence). CDR3 length: 15 amino acids. The CDR3 sequence: CASSPRPGMGGELFF. The CDR3 DNA follows: TGTGCCAGCAGTCCACGGCCGGGAATGGGCGGGGAGCTGTTTTTT.

The chain links TRBV3-1 (or the pseudogene TRBV3-2) to TRBJ1-2; the D gene is possibly TRBD1 (5 bases). Deletions cut 1 base from V and 4 bases from J, with 13 bases between. The germline gives CDR1 LGHDT, CDR2 YNNKEL (reference sequence). This CDR3 comprises 15 residues. CDR3 coding DNA: TGTGCCAGCAGCCAAGCACGGGGCCGGGTCTATGGCTACACCTTC. Its protein is CASSQARGRVYGYTF.

J is TRBJ1-1 and V is TRBV30, with D possibly being TRBD1 (5 bases). Germline CDR1 GTSNPN, CDR2 SVGIG (reference sequence). The CDR3 is 12 amino acids. Between the trimmed V and J ends, which lost 5 bases and 1 base, there was a span of 8 bases. CDR3 bases: TGTGCCTGGGGGGCATCGAACACTGAAGCTTTCTTT. This encodes CAWGASNTEAFF. The whole variable domain, filled in from reference TRBV30 and TRBJ1-1, reads SQTIHQWPATLVQPVGSPLSLECTVEGTSNPNLYWYRQAAGRGLQLLFYSVGIGQISSEVPQNLSASRPQDRQFILSSKKLLLSDSGFYLCAWGASNTEAFFGQGTRLTVV.

The chain combines TRBV7-2 with TRBJ1-6, with D perhaps matching TRBD1 (5 bases). V was shortened by 5 bases and J by 1 base, with 12 bases between the two germline ends. CDR1 is SGHTA, CDR2 FQGNSA, per germline. The CDR3 runs to 16 residues. CDR3 sequence: CASSTDTSSYNSPLHF. CDR3 coding DNA: TGTGCCAGCAGCACGGACACCTCTTCCTATAATTCACCCCTCCACTTT.

This rearrangement joins TRBV12-3 or TRBV12-4 to TRBJ2-1; 9 bases are shared with TRBD1. The CDR3 length is 13 residues. After removal of 3 bases from V and 12 bases from J, the junction contained 6 bases not matched to a gene. In DNA form, the CDR3 reads TGTGCCAGCAGTTTTAGACAGGGGGACGGGCAGTTCTTC. It is translated as CASSFRQGDGQFF.

This clone was found once. This rearrangement joins TRBV19 to TRBJ1-1; D is undetermined. Trimming shortened V by 8 bases and J by 1 base, and 8 bases separated the two germline ends. CDR3 length equals 12 residues. Germline lookup yields CDR1 LNHDA and CDR2 SQIVND (reference sequence). The chain's CDR3 is CASVGGNTEAFF. CDR3 DNA sequence: TGTGCCAGTGTAGGTGGGAACACTGAAGCTTTCTTT.

The rearrangement uses TRBV6-5 and TRBJ1-1; D not certain. The germline V gene has CDR1 MNHEY and CDR2 SVGAGI. V dropped 2 bases and J dropped 4 bases, with 8 bases sitting between them. The CDR3 consists of 13 residues. The CDR3 nucleotides read TGTGCCAGCAGTTACGTAGGTAGCACTGAAGCTTTCTTT. Translated, it gives CASSYVGSTEAFF.

The chain links TRBV11-2 to TRBJ2-7, with D perhaps TRBD2 (5 bases). Trimming removed 0 bases at V and 3 bases at J, with 9 bases between. The germline V gene encodes CDR1 SGHAT and CDR2 FQNNGV. CDR3 size: 14 residues. CDR3 sequence (DNA): TGTGCCAGCAGCTTAGATTCCGGGGTCTACGAGCAGTACTTC. Residues: CASSLDSGVYEQYF.

V gene TRBV28 combines with J gene TRBJ2-3; TRBD1 agrees at 9 bases. CDR3 length equals 16 residues. Germline assignment: CDR1 MDHEN and CDR2 SYDVKM. Trimming took 1 base from V and 0 from J; bases not matched to a gene: 2. The CDR3 spells CASSLSGTGSTDTQYF. CDR3 nucleotides: TGTGCCAGCAGTTTATCAGGGACAGGGAGCACAGATACGCAGTATTTT.

The gene calls are TRBV9 and TRBJ2-1; 9 nucleotides align to TRBD2. The CDR3 length is 15 residues. CDR1 and CDR2 (germline): SGDLS, YYNGEE. The trim removed 0 bases at V and 3 bases at J, leaving 1 base unmatched. This CDR3 reads CASSVGGGDYNEQFF. CDR3 in DNA: TGTGCCAGCAGCGTAGGCGGGGGGGACTACAATGAGCAGTTCTTC.

J is TRBJ2-3 and V is TRBV4-1, with 8 nucleotides matching TRBD1. The trim removed 4 bases at V and 6 bases at J, leaving 6 bases unmatched. This CDR3 is built from 14 residues. Per germline, CDR1 MGHRA and CDR2 YSYEKL. CDR3 protein: CASSPEDRVDTQYF. CDR3 coding DNA: TGCGCCAGCAGCCCGGAGGACAGGGTGGATACGCAGTATTTT.

The rearrangement joins TRBV19 to TRBJ1-1, with 7 bases lining up with TRBD1. The CDR3 runs 13 residues. V gave up 4 bases and J gave up 5 bases; unmatched junction bases: 4. Per germline, CDR1 LNHDA and CDR2 SQIVND (reference sequence). CDR3 DNA sequence: TGTGCCAGTAGTACCATGACAGGGACTGAAGCTTTCTTT. It is translated as CASSTMTGTEAFF.

As DNA, the CDR3 is TGTGCCAGCAGCCCGGGACAGGCTCTCGGCTACACCTTC. Translated, it gives CASSPGQALGYTF. The chain couples TRBV5-6 to TRBJ1-2; 8 positions agree with TRBD1. The CDR3 loop spans 13 amino acids. The J segment lost 8 bases and the V segment lost 4 bases, leaving 7 bases of the junction unmatched. The germline gives CDR1 SGHDT, CDR2 YYEEEE. Looking up the rest from reference TRBV5-6 and TRBJ1-2 gives the full variable domain: DAGVTQSPTHLIKTRGQQVTLRCSPKSGHDTVSWYQQALGQGPQFIFQYYEEEERQRGNFPDRFSGHQFPNYSSELNVNALLLGDSALYLCASSPGQALGYTFGSGTRLTVV.

The V gene is TRBV9, the J gene TRBJ2-3, with TRBD1 matching 12 bases. The CDR3 covers 16 residues. V was pared by 2 bases and J by 5 bases, with 6 bases of the junction left unmatched. Germline CDR1 is SGDLS and CDR2 is YYNGEE. CDR3 sequence: CASSVRDRGLGDTQYF. The CDR3 nucleotides read TGTGCCAGCAGCGTCCGGGACAGGGGGCTGGGAGATACGCAGTATTTT.

The chain carries TRBV2 and TRBJ2-1; either TRBD1 or TRBD2 may supply D (5 bases each). Germline lookup yields CDR1 SNHLY and CDR2 FYNNEI. The CDR3 contains 13 residues. V lost 8 bases and J lost 5, with 13 bases in between. The CDR3 reads CASAGTEHNEQFF. As DNA, the CDR3 is TGTGCCAGCGCCGGGACGGAACACAATGAGCAGTTCTTC.

CDR3 amino acids: CASSYSGKNTEAFF. CDR3 bases: TGTGCCAGCAGTTACTCGGGTAAGAACACTGAAGCTTTCTTT. The J gene is TRBJ1-1, the V gene TRBV6-2 or TRBV6-3; unclear D gene. The germline CDR1 and CDR2 sequences are MNHEY and SVGEGT. The CDR3 is 14 amino acids. V lost 0 bases and J lost 1, with 6 bases in between.

This chain joins TRBV7-9 and TRBJ2-1; no reliable D call. The CDR3 is made up of 15 amino acids. V lost 3 bases and J 0 bases, leaving 9 bases between the germline ends. Germline CDR1 and CDR2: SEHNR and FQNEAQ (reference sequence). The CDR3 region is CASSLLGSSYNEQFF. CDR3 coding DNA: TGTGCCAGCAGCTTGCTAGGTAGCTCCTACAATGAGCAGTTCTTC.

The chain recombines TRBV5-1 with TRBJ1-1, with TRBD1 as a possible D gene (6 bases). Trimming removed 3 bases from V and 1 base from J, with 10 bases in between. The germline V gene has CDR1 SGHRS and CDR2 YFSETQ. The CDR3 is 14 residues long. The CDR3, as DNA: TGCGCCAGCAGCTATGGACAGCAGAACACTGAAGCTTTCTTT. It yields the protein CASSYGQQNTEAFF.

CDR3 sequence (DNA): TGTGCCAGCAGTGGATGGGACAGCGTCGACGAGCAGTACTTC. This encodes CASSGWDSVDEQYF. V usage is TRBV25-1 and J usage is TRBJ2-7; 7 nucleotides agree with TRBD1. V trimming: 4 bases; J trimming: 5 bases; junction bases outside the gene matches: 8. This CDR3 has 14 amino acids. CDR1 and CDR2 (germline): MGHDK, SYGVNS.